This TCR beta chain was recorded in a study of CD8 T cells in Susac syndrome. It was with random hexamers that about 0.45 to 1 ug RNA was reverse transcribed. One entry per CDR3 protein results from TCRdb running MiXCR on the immunoSEQ multiplex PCR reads. The table lists approximately 74,000 distinct CDR3 sequences, roughly 94% of them singletons. V was clipped by 2 bases and J by 4 bases; unmatched bases: 8. The CDR3 has 16 amino acids. CDR1 is PRHDT and CDR2 is FYEKMQ in the germline V gene (reference sequence). The sample comprised CD8+ T cells from PBMCs. The source of this sequence is a human donor with Susac syndrome. This chain links TRBV13 with TRBJ1-1, with TRBD1 matching 9 bases. The CDR3 here is CASSLYGGQGGTEAFF. The CDR3 DNA reads as TGTGCCAGCAGCTTATATGGGGGACAGGGTGGCACTGAAGCTTTCTTT.